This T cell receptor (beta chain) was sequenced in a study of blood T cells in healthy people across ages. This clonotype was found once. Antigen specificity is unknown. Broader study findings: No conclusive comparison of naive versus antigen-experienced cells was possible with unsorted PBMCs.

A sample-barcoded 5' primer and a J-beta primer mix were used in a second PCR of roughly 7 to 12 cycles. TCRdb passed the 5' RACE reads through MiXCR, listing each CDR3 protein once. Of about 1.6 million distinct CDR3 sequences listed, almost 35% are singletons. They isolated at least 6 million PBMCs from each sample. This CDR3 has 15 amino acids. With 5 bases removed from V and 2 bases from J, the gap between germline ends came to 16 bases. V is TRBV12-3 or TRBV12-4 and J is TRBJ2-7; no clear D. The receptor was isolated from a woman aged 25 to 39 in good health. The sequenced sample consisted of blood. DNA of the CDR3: TGTGCCAGCAGTCCCGCTATGACCGAGACCTACGAGCAGTACTTC. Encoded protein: CASSPAMTETYEQYF.